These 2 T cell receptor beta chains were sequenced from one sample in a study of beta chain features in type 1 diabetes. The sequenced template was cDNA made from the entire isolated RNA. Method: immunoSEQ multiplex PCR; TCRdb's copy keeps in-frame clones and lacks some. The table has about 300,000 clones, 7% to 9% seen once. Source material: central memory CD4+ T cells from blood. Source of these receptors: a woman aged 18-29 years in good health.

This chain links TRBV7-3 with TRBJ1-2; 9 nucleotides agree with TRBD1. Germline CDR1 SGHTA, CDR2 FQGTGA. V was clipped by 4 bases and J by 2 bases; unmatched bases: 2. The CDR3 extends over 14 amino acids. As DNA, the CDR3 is TGTGCCAGCAGCTATGGACAGGGGAACTATGGCTACACCTTC. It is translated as CASSYGQGNYGYTF. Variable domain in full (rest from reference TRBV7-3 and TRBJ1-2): GAGVSQTPSNKVTEKGKYVELRCDPISGHTALYWYRQSLGQGPEFLIYFQGTGAADDSGLPNDRFFAVRPEGSVSTLKIQRTERGDSAVYLCASSYGQGNYGYTFGSGTRLTVV.

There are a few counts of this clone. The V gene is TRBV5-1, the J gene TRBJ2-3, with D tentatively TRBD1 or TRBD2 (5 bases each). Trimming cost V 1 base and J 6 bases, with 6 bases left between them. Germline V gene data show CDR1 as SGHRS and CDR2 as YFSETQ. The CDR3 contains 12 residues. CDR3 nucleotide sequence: TGCGCCAGCAGCTTGTGGGGGGATACGCAGTATTTT. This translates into CASSLWGDTQYF.